This T cell receptor beta chain originates from a study of T-cell memory formation after mild COVID-19. The study, taken as a whole, reports: Some SARS-CoV-2-responding clones were already detected in memory before infection.

MiXCR, applied by TCRdb to the 5' RACE reads, yields one record per CDR3 protein. Of approximately 410,000 distinct CDR3 sequences in the sample, around 22% were seen once. This clonotype was counted only a few times. Its antigen remains unknown. The ends were cut back, 5 bases at V and 8 bases at J, with 19 bases in the middle. This CDR3 contains 15 residues. From germline, CDR1 is DFQATT and CDR2 SNEGSKA (reference sequence). The sequence derives from an adult woman who had mild COVID-19 (a few samples of this study predate the infection). Cell type and time point are not known. The chain employs TRBV20-1 and TRBJ1-6; D is unclear. Input material: PBMCs or a T cell subset sorted from them (not recorded which). CDR3 coding DNA: TGCAGTGCTCCCGCCCGGATCGGCGGGCATTCACCCCTCCACTTT. Residues: CSAPARIGGHSPLHF.